The 15 T cell receptor beta chains given below trace back to one sample, sequenced in a study of OX40 agonist ivuxolimab in advanced cancers. Sequenced by immunoSEQ multiplex PCR; TCRdb stores in-frame clones only, minus some. The table shows approximately 80,000 clones, with around 87% occurring only once. The starting material was CD4+ or CD8+ T cells sorted from blood, obtained in a trial of the OX40 agonist ivuxolimab. These receptors all come from an adult with an advanced solid tumor such as melanoma, head and neck, liver or kidney cancer.

The chain carries TRBV5-1 and TRBJ2-3, with D possibly being TRBD2 (5 bases). This CDR3 spans 12 amino acids. V lost 5 bases, J lost 9 bases, and 13 bases lay in between. Germline CDR1 and CDR2: SGHRS and YFSETQ. This CDR3 reads CASSIDSSTQYF. The CDR3 DNA reads as TGCGCCAGCAGTATAGACTCTAGCACGCAGTATTTT.

The V and J genes are TRBV28 and TRBJ2-4; no reliable D call. V lost 4 bases and J lost 0, with 19 bases in between. The germline gives CDR1 MDHEN, CDR2 SYDVKM. The CDR3 runs 18 residues. For the CDR3, the DNA is TGTGCCAGCAGTTCGAGTCAAGGAGCAAGACTAGCCAAAAACATTCAGTACTTC. As protein: CASSSSQGARLAKNIQYF.

This sequence joins TRBV5-8 and TRBJ2-2; 14 bases are a match to TRBD2. V lost 3 bases to trimming and J lost 4 bases; unmatched junction nucleotides: 5. Germline-derived CDR1 and CDR2 are SGHTS and YDEGEE. The CDR3 runs to 17 residues. In DNA, the CDR3 is TGTGCCAGCAGCTCCGGGACTAGCGGGAGTCTCACCGGGGAGCTGTTTTTT. Encoded protein: CASSSGTSGSLTGELFF.

The gene calls are TRBV7-2 and TRBJ2-3; no reliable D call. V was trimmed by 1 base and J by 8 bases, leaving 10 bases between them. The CDR3 loop spans 13 amino acids. In germline, CDR1 is SGHTA, CDR2 FQGNSA. This CDR3 is CASSLEVSRTQYF. CDR3 DNA sequence: TGTGCCAGCAGCTTAGAGGTCAGTCGTACGCAGTATTTT.

This clone was picked up a small number of times. The chain links TRBV7-9 to TRBJ1-2; D call uncertain. Germline CDR1 is SEHNR and CDR2 is FQNEAQ (reference sequence). Trimming removed 1 base from V and 5 bases from J, with 5 bases in between. There are 12 residues in the CDR3. The CDR3 coding sequence is TGTGCCAGCAGCTTAGTGGATTATGGCTACACCTTC. Amino acid sequence: CASSLVDYGYTF.

The chain recombines TRBV7-2 with TRBJ1-5; D not certain. V was shortened by 2 bases and J by 4 bases, with 9 bases between the two germline ends. This CDR3 spans 14 amino acids. Germline lookup yields CDR1 SGHTA and CDR2 FQGNSA. The CDR3 region is CASSLSRPNQPQHF. The CDR3 DNA sequence: TGTGCCAGCAGCTTATCACGTCCGAATCAGCCCCAGCATTTT.

The V and J genes are TRBV5-5 and TRBJ1-2, with D unresolved. CDR1 SGHKS and CDR2 YYEKEE come from the germline V gene (reference sequence). Trimming stripped 0 bases from V and 4 bases from J, with 7 bases between. The CDR3 consists of 13 residues. This CDR3 reads CASSLDPTYGYTF. In DNA, the CDR3 is TGTGCCAGCAGCTTGGACCCCACCTATGGCTACACCTTC.

This clone was counted a single time. The rearrangement links TRBV5-1 to TRBJ2-5, with TRBD2 matching 9 bases. This CDR3 is 16 amino acids long. In germline, CDR1 is SGHRS, CDR2 YFSETQ. Trimming at V came to 0 bases and at J to 5 bases, leaving 8 bases not matched to a gene. CDR3 in DNA: TGCGCCAGCAGCTTGGCCGGCGGGGGGGCTGTGGAGACCCAGTACTTC. It encodes CASSLAGGGAVETQYF.

This sequence joins TRBV6-1 and TRBJ2-1; D is perhaps TRBD1 or TRBD2 (6 bases each). V was cut by 2 bases and J by 2 bases, with 13 bases left in between. There are 16 residues in the CDR3. Germline CDR1 is MNHNS and CDR2 is SASEGT. The CDR3 loop is CASSEWRGSTYNEQFF. DNA of the CDR3: TGTGCCAGCAGTGAATGGAGGGGGAGTACCTACAATGAGCAGTTCTTC.

V usage is TRBV28 and J usage is TRBJ2-5; no definite D call. The J call may not be correct, given that the DNA end is closer to TRBJ2-7. CDR1 MDHEN and CDR2 SYDVKM come from the germline V gene. CDR3 length: 13 amino acids. The CDR3 DNA reads as TGTGCCAGCAGTGCCCGGAACACGTACGAGCAGTACTTC. Protein sequence: CASSARNTYEQYF.

The rearrangement links TRBV28 to TRBJ2-3; D gene unclear. The CDR3 length is 14 residues. V lost 2 bases, J lost 1 base, and 7 bases lay in between. Germline loops: CDR1 MDHEN, CDR2 SYDVKM. The CDR3 DNA follows: TGTGCCAGCAGTTTACCCCAGGGCACAGATACGCAGTATTTT. Encoded protein: CASSLPQGTDTQYF.

The chain recombines TRBV5-1 with TRBJ2-1; D remains ambiguous. Germline lookup yields CDR1 SGHRS and CDR2 YFSETQ. V was trimmed by 0 bases and J by 2 bases, leaving 9 bases between them. The CDR3 loop spans 15 amino acids. For the CDR3, the DNA is TGCGCCAGCAGCTTGGAGGCGATAACCTACAATGAGCAGTTCTTC. It encodes CASSLEAITYNEQFF.

This clone was seen more than once but under ten times. The chain carries TRBV28 and TRBJ1-1; 7 bases match TRBD1. CDR3 length: 14 residues. The germline CDR1 and CDR2 sequences are MDHEN and SYDVKM. The V and J ends lost 6 bases and 3 bases, in that order; junction bases with no gene match: 7. The CDR3 DNA follows: TGTGCCAGCAGGTTAGGGGGCGCCGACACTGAAGCTTTCTTT. Protein sequence: CASRLGGADTEAFF.

The rearrangement uses TRBV28 and TRBJ2-7; D is tentatively TRBD1 or TRBD2 (5 bases each). This CDR3 is 13 amino acids long. The germline V gene encodes CDR1 MDHEN and CDR2 SYDVKM. V was cut by 3 bases and J by 1 base, with 7 bases left in between. CDR3 nucleotide sequence: TGTGCCAGCAGTTTTGGGGGTTCCTACGAGCAGTACTTC. It is translated as CASSFGGSYEQYF.

The chain employs TRBV5-1 and TRBJ2-7; the D gene is possibly TRBD1 (6 bases). V was cut by 1 base and J by 2 bases, with 13 bases left in between. The CDR3 has 15 amino acids. Per germline, CDR1 SGHRS and CDR2 YFSETQ. In DNA form, the CDR3 reads TGCGCCAGCAGCTTGACCCCAGGGGATACCTACGAGCAGTACTTC. Its protein product is CASSLTPGDTYEQYF.